This T cell receptor beta chain was captured in a study of Graves' ophthalmopathy and Graves' hyperthyroidism. V dropped 10 bases and J dropped 0; count of bases not matched to a gene: 13. Germline-derived CDR1 and CDR2 are LNHDA and SQIVND (reference sequence). The CDR3 totals 17 residues. Amplified TCR beta CDR3 regions were obtained using RNA transcripts as template. The workflow started with a first-round RT-PCR run with HTBI primers and then moved on to a second-round multiplex PCR. MiXCR, applied by TCRdb to the multiplex PCR reads, yields one record per CDR3 protein. The sample comprises 900,000 to 1,200,000 distinct CDR3 sequences, less than 45% of which are singletons, and roughly 11% rests with the top ten. A diagnosis was made from clinical symptoms together with serum thyroxine, TRAb, thyroid ultrasound and orbital computed tomography.

The TCR originated in an adult man with Graves' hyperthyroidism. The chain has TRBV19 and TRBJ2-2, with 8 positions matching TRBD1. Sequenced sample: peripheral blood or thyroid tissue (not recorded which). CDR3 protein: CATQQHPGQANTGELFF. In DNA form, the CDR3 reads TGTGCCACCCAGCAACATCCGGGACAGGCGAACACCGGGGAGCTGTTTTTT.